Below, 19 T cell receptor beta chains from the same sample are listed, as sequenced in a study of cytomegalovirus exposure and HLA in healthy donors. The PCR had 60 Vbeta and 13 Jbeta primers. Only in-frame clones appear in the TCRdb table, and some are missing; sequencing was by immunoSEQ multiplex PCR. The sample table sets out approximately 170,000 clones. Material: PBMCs. Receptors originate from a woman between 18 and 30 years old in good health and CMV-seropositive.

V usage is TRBV2 and J usage is TRBJ2-1; possible D gene TRBD2, 5 bases. Per germline, CDR1 SNHLY and CDR2 FYNNEI. The V end was cut by 4 bases, the J end by 0 bases, with 13 bases between. The CDR3 has 16 amino acids. CDR3 protein: CASSVEAVSSYNEQFF. CDR3 DNA: TGTGCCAGCAGTGTAGAAGCGGTTAGCTCCTACAATGAGCAGTTCTTC.

This chain joins TRBV27 and TRBJ2-7; TRBD1 aligns across 7 bases. The V and J ends lost 5 bases and 5 bases, in that order; junction bases with no gene match: 6. This CDR3 has 13 amino acids. The germline CDR1 and CDR2 sequences are MNHEY and SMNVEV (reference sequence). In nucleotides, the CDR3 is TGTGCCAGCAGTCAGCTGGGGACAGACGAGCAGTACTTC. Its protein product is CASSQLGTDEQYF.

J is TRBJ1-1 and V is TRBV2; D is uncertain. Germline V CDR1 and CDR2: SNHLY, FYNNEI. The CDR3 is made up of 15 amino acids. V lost 6 bases and J lost 7, with 21 bases in between. The CDR3 DNA follows: TGTGCCAGCAGCACCCCTAGAACTTCGGGAAATGAAGCTTTCTTT. It is translated as CASSTPRTSGNEAFF.

The V call is TRBV28, the J call TRBJ2-2, with a weak D call TRBD1 (6 bases). Trimming removed 4 bases from V and 3 bases from J, with 9 bases in between. The CDR3 consists of 14 residues. The V gene's germline CDR1 is MDHEN and CDR2 SYDVKM. The CDR3 coding sequence is TGTGCCAGCAGTTCCTCAGGGGACACCGGGGAGCTGTTTTTT. Its protein product is CASSSSGDTGELFF.

The chain links TRBV27 to TRBJ1-5; D not certain. V dropped 5 bases and J dropped 9 bases, with 11 bases sitting between them. The CDR3 has 12 amino acids. CDR1 is MNHEY, CDR2 SMNVEV, per germline (reference sequence). The CDR3 loop reads CASSNPPGPQHF. CDR3 nucleotides: TGTGCCAGCAGTAACCCCCCGGGGCCCCAGCATTTT.

This chain uses TRBV6-5 with TRBJ2-7; 7 bases fit TRBD1. Per the germline V gene, CDR1 is MNHEY and CDR2 is SVGAGI. CDR3 size: 14 residues. The V segment lost 6 bases and the J segment 0 bases; nucleotides outside the gene matches: 5. The CDR3 region has the DNA TGTGCCAGCAGCCAGGGGGACACCTCCTACGAGCAGTACTTC. This codes for CASSQGDTSYEQYF.

The J gene is TRBJ2-3, the V gene TRBV7-2; no clear D gene. The CDR3 has 14 residues. The germline V gene encodes CDR1 SGHTA and CDR2 FQGNSA. With 7 bases removed from V and 0 bases from J, the gap between germline ends came to 11 bases. The CDR3 nucleotides are TGTGCCAGCATCTCTCACAGTAGCACAGATACGCAGTATTTT. It codes for CASISHSSTDTQYF.

The V and J genes are TRBV28 and TRBJ1-1; D is possibly TRBD1 (5 bases). Trimming shortened V by 6 bases and J by 10 bases, and 21 bases separated the two germline ends. CDR3 size: 14 residues. In germline, CDR1 is MDHEN, CDR2 SYDVKM. CDR3 in DNA: TGTGCCAGCAGCTTAACGATTATGCGAAGGGGAGCTTTCTTT. It is translated as CASSLTIMRRGAFF.

V is TRBV27 and J is TRBJ2-2; TRBD2 is a possible D gene (6 bases). The V gene lost 7 bases and the J gene lost 6 bases, with 12 bases spanning the gap. This CDR3 is built from 13 residues. From germline, CDR1 is MNHEY and CDR2 SMNVEV (reference sequence). The CDR3 loop is CASTPGVPGELFF. The CDR3 DNA sequence: TGTGCCAGCACCCCGGGGGTCCCCGGGGAGCTGTTTTTT.

The V call is TRBV14, the J call TRBJ2-5; D gene uncertain. Germline assignment: CDR1 SGHDN and CDR2 FVKESK. CDR3 length equals 14 residues. The V end lost 3 bases, the J end lost 2 bases, and 10 bases lay between the germline ends. CDR3: CASSQVRRQETQYF. The DNA for the CDR3 is TGTGCCAGCAGCCAGGTCAGGCGACAAGAGACCCAGTACTTC.

This sequence joins TRBV10-3 and TRBJ2-1; a possible D gene is TRBD2 (5 bases). This CDR3 has 17 amino acids. V dropped 0 bases and J dropped 0 bases, with 12 bases sitting between them. Germline V gene data show CDR1 as ENHRY and CDR2 as SYGVKD. As DNA, the CDR3 is TGTGCCATCAGTGAGTCATCTAGGGAGAGCTCCTACAATGAGCAGTTCTTC. Residues: CAISESSRESSYNEQFF.

The chain couples TRBV5-4 to TRBJ2-7; D is uncertain. The germline gives CDR1 SGHNT, CDR2 YYREEE (reference sequence). The CDR3 consists of 13 residues. The V end lost 0 bases, the J end lost 7 bases, and 11 bases lay between the germline ends. The CDR3 loop reads CASSLVSVGEQYF. CDR3 DNA sequence: TGTGCCAGCAGCTTGGTTTCAGTCGGGGAGCAGTACTTC.

The rearrangement uses TRBV5-1 and TRBJ2-3; D gene uncertain. Germline CDR1 and CDR2: SGHRS and YFSETQ. V was trimmed by 6 bases and J by 2 bases, leaving 10 bases between them. The CDR3 contains 13 residues. The CDR3 bases are TGCGCCAGCAAAAGAGCCGACACAGATACGCAGTATTTT. This codes for CASKRADTDTQYF.

The chain links TRBV7-6 to TRBJ1-1; D might be TRBD1 (6 bases). The CDR3 has 17 amino acids. Germline loops: CDR1 SGHVS, CDR2 FNYEAQ. The V gene lost 4 bases and the J gene lost 0 bases, with 18 bases spanning the gap. The CDR3 loop is CASSYAVQGPMNTEAFF. DNA for the CDR3: TGTGCCAGCAGCTACGCCGTACAGGGACCGATGAACACTGAAGCTTTCTTT.

The V call is TRBV9, the J call TRBJ2-2; a possible D gene is TRBD1 (5 bases). The V end was cut by 4 bases, the J end by 4 bases, with 17 bases between. The CDR3 consists of 16 residues. The germline V gene has CDR1 SGDLS and CDR2 YYNGEE. The CDR3 DNA sequence: TGTGCCAGCAGCTGGGGCACAAATGTCCCCACCGGGGAGCTGTTTTTT. Encoded protein: CASSWGTNVPTGELFF.

DNA of the CDR3: TGTGCCAGCAGTGACGGGGTAGGCACAGATACGCAGTATTTT. Its protein is CASSDGVGTDTQYF. This chain uses TRBV2 with TRBJ2-3; D may be TRBD2 (5 bases). CDR3 length: 14 amino acids. V lost 3 bases, J lost 1 base, and 8 bases lay in between. Germline assignment: CDR1 SNHLY and CDR2 FYNNEI.

The genes are TRBV2 and TRBJ1-1; TRBD1 agrees at 10 bases. The trim removed 8 bases at V and 4 bases at J, leaving 4 bases unmatched. Germline assignment: CDR1 SNHLY and CDR2 FYNNEI. The CDR3 sequence is 13 residues long. The CDR3 here is CASEGQGSTEAFF. DNA for the CDR3: TGTGCCAGCGAGGGACAGGGGTCCACTGAAGCTTTCTTT.

The chain uses TRBV6-1 and TRBJ2-7; 10 nucleotides align to TRBD1. The CDR3 has 13 amino acids. Germline V gene sequence: CDR1 MNHNS, CDR2 SASEGT. Trimming removed 6 bases from V and 6 bases from J; junction bases left unmatched: 5. CDR3: CASRRQGAGEQYF. For the CDR3, the DNA is TGTGCCAGCAGACGACAGGGGGCGGGCGAGCAGTACTTC.

The genes are TRBV10-1 and TRBJ2-7, with a possible D match to TRBD1 (6 bases). The CDR3 is 15 residues long. Trimming took 2 bases from V and 3 from J, leaving 14 bases between them. The germline CDR1 and CDR2 sequences are WNHNN and SYGVQD (reference sequence). This CDR3 is CASSEMDSRGYEQYF. The CDR3 DNA follows: TGCGCCAGCAGTGAGATGGACAGTCGGGGCTACGAGCAGTACTTC.